This note documents a single T cell receptor beta chain sequence. The antigen is not known. The method was immunoSEQ multiplex PCR; TCRdb's version includes in-frame clones alone and lacks a portion of them. The profile shows tens of thousands of clones, 84% of them singletons. This entry is derived from a study of OX40 agonist ivuxolimab in advanced cancers. Findings and limits, study-wide: On average, CD8+ T cells had more expanded clones than CD4+. At 0.1 to 3.0 mg/kg and by week 6, CD4+ and CD8+ T cells in the blood had expanded clonally.

Germline values: CDR1 MNHEY, CDR2 SMNVEV (reference sequence). The CDR3 is 15 residues long. Between the trimmed V and J ends, which lost 5 bases and 1 base, there was a span of 14 bases. The rearrangement uses TRBV27 and TRBJ1-2; D call uncertain. The sample was CD4+ or CD8+ T cells sorted from blood, taken in a trial of the OX40 agonist ivuxolimab. The TCR originated in an adult with an advanced solid tumor such as melanoma, head and neck, liver or kidney cancer. The CDR3 region is CASSGTRNFNYGYTF. The CDR3 region has the DNA TGTGCCAGCAGTGGAACTCGGAATTTTAACTATGGCTACACCTTC.